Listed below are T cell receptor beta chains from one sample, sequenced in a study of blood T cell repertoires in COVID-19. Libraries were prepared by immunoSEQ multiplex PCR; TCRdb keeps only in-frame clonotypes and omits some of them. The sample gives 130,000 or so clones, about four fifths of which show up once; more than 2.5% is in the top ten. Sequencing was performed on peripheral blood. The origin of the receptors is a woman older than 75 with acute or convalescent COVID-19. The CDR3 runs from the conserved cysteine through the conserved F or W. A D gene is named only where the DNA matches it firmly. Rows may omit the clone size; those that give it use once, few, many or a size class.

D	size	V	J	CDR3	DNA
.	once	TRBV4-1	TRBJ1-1	CASSHRGKTDTEAFF	TGCGCCAGCAGCCATAGGGGGAAAACCGACACTGAAGCTTTCTTT
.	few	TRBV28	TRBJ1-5	CASGESNQPQHF	TGTGCCAGCGGAGAGAGCAATCAGCCCCAGCATTTT
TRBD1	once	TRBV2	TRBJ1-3	CASSERDRGFGGNTIYF	TGTGCCAGCAGTGAAAGGGACAGGGGGTTTGGTGGAAACACCATATATTTT
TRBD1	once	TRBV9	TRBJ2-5	CASSVDPLTGVRETQYF	TGTGCCAGCAGCGTAGACCCTCTGACAGGGGTGAGGGAGACCCAGTACTTC
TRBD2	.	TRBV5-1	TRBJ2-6	CASSQRGGPSSGANVLTF	TGCGCCAGCAGCCAGCGCGGGGGGCCGTCCTCTGGGGCCAACGTCCTGACTTTC
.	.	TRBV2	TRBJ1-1	CASSDRARGNTEAFF	TGTGCCAGCAGTGATCGGGCCCGGGGAAACACTGAAGCTTTCTTT
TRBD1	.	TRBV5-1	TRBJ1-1	CASSYRRGTGGLQGNTEAFF	TGCGCCAGCAGTTACCGACGGGGCACAGGGGGGCTCCAGGGGAACACTGAAGCTTTCTTT
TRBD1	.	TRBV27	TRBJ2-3	CASSPRTGASTDTQYF	TGTGCCAGCAGTCCCCGGACAGGGGCTAGCACAGATACGCAGTATTTT
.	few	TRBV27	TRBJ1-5	CASSRKGPGGSNQPQHF	TGTGCCAGCAGTAGGAAGGGGCCGGGAGGAAGCAATCAGCCCCAGCATTTT
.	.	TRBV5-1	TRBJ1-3	CASTPEVSGNTIYF	TGCGCCAGCACTCCCGAGGTGTCTGGAAACACCATATATTTT
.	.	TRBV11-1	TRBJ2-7	CASSFLDPREQYF	TGTGCCAGCAGCTTCCTAGATCCCCGCGAGCAGTACTTC
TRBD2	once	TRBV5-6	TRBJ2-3	CASSSMTSGGSRADTQYF	TGTGCCAGCAGCTCAATGACTAGCGGGGGTTCCCGGGCAGATACGCAGTATTTT
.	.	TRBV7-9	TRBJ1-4	CASSSSGTKEKLFF	TGTGCCAGCAGCTCTTCCGGGACAAAAGAAAAACTGTTTTTT
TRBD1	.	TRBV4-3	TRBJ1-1	CASSSGTGRSNTEAFF	TGCGCCAGCAGTTCCGGGACAGGGCGATCGAACACTGAAGCTTTCTTT
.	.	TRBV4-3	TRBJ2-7	CASSQSIADRSYEQYF	TGCGCCAGCAGCCAATCTATCGCCGATCGCTCCTACGAGCAGTACTTC
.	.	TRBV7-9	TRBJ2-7	CASSLEARGEQYF	TGTGCCAGCAGCTTAGAGGCCCGAGGCGAGCAGTACTTC
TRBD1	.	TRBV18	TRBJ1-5	CASSPGDRPNQPQHF	TGTGCCAGCTCACCTGGGGACAGGCCAAATCAGCCCCAGCATTTT
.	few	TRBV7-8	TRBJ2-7	CASSLNSNSYEQYF	TGTGCCAGCAGCTTAAACTCCAACTCCTACGAGCAGTACTTC
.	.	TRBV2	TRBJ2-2	CASSVGGGGTGELFF	TGTGCCAGCAGCGTCGGAGGGGGGGGCACCGGGGAGCTGTTTTTT
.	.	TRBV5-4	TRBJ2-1	CASSRSRSDNEQFF	TGTGCCAGCAGCCGCTCACGGTCCGACAATGAGCAGTTCTTC
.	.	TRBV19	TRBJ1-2	CASSSPRWGVYGYTF	TGTGCCAGTAGTAGCCCCCGGTGGGGGGTCTATGGCTACACCTTC
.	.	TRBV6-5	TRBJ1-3	CASRADSHSGNTIYF	TGTGCCAGCAGGGCGGACTCACACTCTGGAAACACCATATATTTT
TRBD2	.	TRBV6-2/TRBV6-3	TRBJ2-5	CASSQDSSGGSPWTQYF	TGTGCCAGCAGCCAGGATTCTAGCGGGGGATCCCCGTGGACCCAGTACTTC
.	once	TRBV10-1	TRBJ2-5	CASSVTGGETQYF	TGCGCCAGCAGTGTGACAGGAGGAGAGACCCAGTACTTC
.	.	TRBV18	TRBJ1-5	CASSSGGQPQHF	TGTGCCAGCTCTAGCGGGGGTCAGCCCCAGCATTTT
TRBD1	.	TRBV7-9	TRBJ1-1	CASRPGQGARAFF	TGTGCCAGCAGACCAGGACAGGGGGCGCGAGCTTTCTTT
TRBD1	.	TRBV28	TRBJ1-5	CASSLLGQVQPQHF	TGTGCCAGCAGTTTATTGGGACAGGTTCAGCCCCAGCATTTT
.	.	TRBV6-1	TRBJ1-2	CASSEPGGLNYGYTF	TGTGCCAGCAGTGAACCGGGGGGCCTTAACTATGGCTACACCTTC
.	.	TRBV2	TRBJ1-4	CASVRDTGEKLFF	TGTGCCAGCGTTAGGGACACCGGTGAAAAACTGTTTTTT
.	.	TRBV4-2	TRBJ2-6	CASSQDPREPISGANVLTF	TGTGCCAGCAGCCAAGATCCCAGGGAACCCATCTCTGGGGCCAACGTCCTGACTTTC
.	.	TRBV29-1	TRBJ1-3	CSVVQNSGNTIYF	TGCAGCGTTGTTCAGAACTCTGGAAACACCATATATTTT
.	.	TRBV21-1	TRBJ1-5	CASSKALLVGTGGGSNQPQHF	TGTGCCAGCAGCAAAGCGCTTTTGGTCGGGACAGGGGGAGGAAGCAATCAGCCCCAGCATTTT
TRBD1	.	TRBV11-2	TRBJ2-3	CASSLTGGPTDTQYF	TGTGCCAGCAGCTTAACAGGGGGCCCTACAGATACGCAGTATTTT
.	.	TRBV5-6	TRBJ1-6	CASSHRRNSPLHF	TGTGCCAGCAGCCACAGACGGAATTCACCCCTCCACTTT
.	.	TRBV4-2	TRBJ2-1	CASSQDELDNEQFF	TGTGCCAGCAGCCAAGATGAGTTGGACAATGAGCAGTTCTTC
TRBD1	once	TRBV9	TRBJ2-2	CASSLGQGRVGELFF	TGTGCCAGCAGCTTAGGACAGGGTAGGGTAGGGGAGCTGTTTTTT
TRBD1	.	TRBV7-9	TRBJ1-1	CASSTWTGGLTEAFF	TGTGCCAGCAGCACTTGGACAGGGGGCTTGACTGAAGCTTTCTTT
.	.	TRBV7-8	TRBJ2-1	CASSLDGRNEQFF	TGTGCCAGCAGCTTAGATGGGAGGAATGAGCAGTTCTTC
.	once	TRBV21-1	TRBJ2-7	CASSLCGLSYEQYF	TGTGCCAGCAGCCTCTGCGGCCTCTCCTACGAGCAGTACTTC
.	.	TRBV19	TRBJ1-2	CASSIPGHHGYTF	TGTGCCAGTAGTATACCGGGACATCATGGCTACACCTTC
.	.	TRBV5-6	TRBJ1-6	CASSLAGTKGSPLHF	TGTGCCAGCAGCTTGGCCGGGACTAAGGGTTCACCCCTCCACTTT
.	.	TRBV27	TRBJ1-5	CASSLWGDDSNQPQHF	TGTGCCAGCAGTTTATGGGGGGATGATAGCAATCAGCCCCAGCATTTT
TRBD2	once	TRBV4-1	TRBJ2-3	CASSQHSGGAGDTQYF	TGCGCCAGCAGCCAGCACAGCGGGGGGGCGGGAGATACGCAGTATTTT
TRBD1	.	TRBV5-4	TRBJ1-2	CASSLGQGYYGYTF	TGTGCCAGCAGCTTGGGACAGGGGTACTATGGCTACACCTTC
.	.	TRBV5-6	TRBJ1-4	CASSLGLQTEKLFF	TGTGCCAGCAGCCTGGGACTCCAGACGGAAAAACTGTTTTTT
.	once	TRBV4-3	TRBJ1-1	CASSQVGGSGTEAFF	TGCGCCAGCAGCCAAGTGGGGGGATCGGGTACTGAAGCTTTCTTT
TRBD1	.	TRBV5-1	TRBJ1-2	CASSPGQGANYGYTF	TGCGCCAGCAGCCCGGGACAGGGCGCTAACTATGGCTACACCTTC
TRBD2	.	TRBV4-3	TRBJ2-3	CASSQDTSGWTDTQYF	TGCGCCAGCAGCCAAGATACTAGCGGTTGGACAGATACGCAGTATTTT
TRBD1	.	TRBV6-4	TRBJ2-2	CASSVGTGHTGELFF	TGTGCCAGCAGTGTGGGGACAGGGCACACCGGGGAGCTGTTTTTT
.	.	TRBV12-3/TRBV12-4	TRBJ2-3	CASSRQAGDTQYF	TGTGCCAGCAGCCGGCAAGCGGGAGATACGCAGTATTTT
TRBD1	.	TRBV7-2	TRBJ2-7	CASSAGPGTGDEQYF	TGTGCCAGCAGCGCTGGGCCCGGGACAGGGGACGAGCAGTACTTC
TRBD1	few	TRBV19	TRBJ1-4	CASSQFGTGATNEKLFF	TGTGCCAGTAGTCAATTTGGGACAGGAGCAACTAATGAAAAACTGTTTTTT
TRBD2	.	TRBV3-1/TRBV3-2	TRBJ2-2	CASSQDRTSGGTGELFF	TGTGCCAGCAGCCAAGATAGAACTAGCGGGGGGACCGGGGAGCTGTTTTTT